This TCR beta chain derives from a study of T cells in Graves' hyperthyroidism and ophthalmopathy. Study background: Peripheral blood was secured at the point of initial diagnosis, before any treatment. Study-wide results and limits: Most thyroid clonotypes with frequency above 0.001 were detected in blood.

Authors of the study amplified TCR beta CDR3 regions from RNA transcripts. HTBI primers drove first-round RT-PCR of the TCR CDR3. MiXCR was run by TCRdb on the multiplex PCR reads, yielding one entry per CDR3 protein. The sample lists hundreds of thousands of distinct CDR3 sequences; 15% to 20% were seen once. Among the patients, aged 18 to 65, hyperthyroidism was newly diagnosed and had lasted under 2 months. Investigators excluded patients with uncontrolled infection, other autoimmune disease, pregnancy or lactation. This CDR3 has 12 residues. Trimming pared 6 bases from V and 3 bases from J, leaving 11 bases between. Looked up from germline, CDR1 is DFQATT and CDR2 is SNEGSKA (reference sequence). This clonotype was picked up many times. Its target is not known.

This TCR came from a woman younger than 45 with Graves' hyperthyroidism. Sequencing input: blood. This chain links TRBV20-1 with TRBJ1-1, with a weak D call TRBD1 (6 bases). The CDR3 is CSAEQGHTEAFF. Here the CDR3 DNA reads TGCAGTGCAGAGCAGGGGCACACTGAAGCTTTCTTT.